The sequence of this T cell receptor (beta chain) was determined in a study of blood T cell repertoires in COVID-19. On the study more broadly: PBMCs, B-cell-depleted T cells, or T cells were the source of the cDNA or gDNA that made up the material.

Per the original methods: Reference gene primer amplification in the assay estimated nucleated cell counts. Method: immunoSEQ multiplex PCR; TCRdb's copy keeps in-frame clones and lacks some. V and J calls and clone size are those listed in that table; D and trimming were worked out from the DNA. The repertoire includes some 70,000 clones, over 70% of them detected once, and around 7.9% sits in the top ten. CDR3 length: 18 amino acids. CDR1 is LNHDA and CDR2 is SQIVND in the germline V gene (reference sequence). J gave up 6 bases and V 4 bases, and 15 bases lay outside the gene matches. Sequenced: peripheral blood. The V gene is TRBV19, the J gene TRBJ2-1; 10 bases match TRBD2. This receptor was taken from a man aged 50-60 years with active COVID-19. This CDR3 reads CASSTLPQGLARINEQFF. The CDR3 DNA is TGTGCCAGTAGTACCCTACCACAGGGACTAGCGAGGATCAATGAGCAGTTCTTC.